This T cell receptor beta chain was identified during a study of blood T cell repertoires in COVID-19. Study context: COVID-19 samples, acute and convalescent, were from the United States, Italy and Spain. In each case, the material was cDNA or gDNA derived from T cells, B-cell-depleted T cells, or PBMCs.

The authors' processing: Estimation of nucleated cell counts relied on the amplification of reference gene primers. Sequencing was performed with immunoSEQ multiplex PCR; in TCRdb, only in-frame clones are kept and a portion is missing. V and J calls and clone size follow that table, whereas D and trimming were derived from the DNA. The profile shows 150,000 to 200,000 clones, around 85% of them singletons. Per the germline V gene, CDR1 is MNHEY and CDR2 is SVGAGI. The CDR3 length is 16 residues. Unmatched junction bases numbered 6, after V lost 0 bases and J lost 3 bases. The TCR comes from an older woman with acute or convalescent COVID-19. The sample was peripheral blood. The V call is TRBV6-5, the J call TRBJ2-7; 9 nucleotides line up with TRBD1. The CDR3 is CASSYSVLGQGYEQYF. The CDR3 bases are TGTGCCAGCAGTTACTCGGTTCTGGGACAGGGCTACGAGCAGTACTTC.